The present entry profiles one TCR beta chain with its context. No cognate antigen has been identified for it. Base qualities are missing; no much larger clone stands one base away. Genomic DNA was extracted from sorted cells with the QIAGEN DNeasy Blood and Tissue Kit for TCRbeta CDR3 sequencing. High-throughput TCRbeta CDR3 sequencing, which included PCR amplification with bias correction and internal controls, was done commercially through immunoSEQ. On the study's bioinformatics: Unique productive TCRbeta sequences were defined by CDR3 nucleotide sequence when primers matched and otherwise by CDR3 amino acid sequence together with Vbeta and Jbeta genes. As a correction for sorting error, sequences shared between sorted populations at a frequency ratio of 2:1 or less were discarded, and the remaining shared sequences were assigned to the higher population. A sequence was defined as donor-reactive if the sequence was expanded at least 5-fold in CFSE-low cells compared with unstimulated cells and had a frequency of at least 0.01% in CFSE-low cells. Jensen-Shannon divergence, calculated on the top 100 TCRbeta sequences ranked by frequency, was used to quantify repertoire divergence. For samples with multiple sequencing runs, sorting error was corrected in each run separately before the runs were combined. Not all clones reach the TCRdb copy of this immuneACCESS table, which keeps in-frame sequences only. Checked studies attribute under half of the gap to unresolved V genes and leave the rest unexplained. V, J and clone size derive from that table, while D and trimming were established from the DNA sequence. Across this sample there are about 240,000 clones, with roughly 80% seen only once. Of the sample, less than 0.75% falls within the top ten clones.

The CDR1 and CDR2 encoded by the germline V gene (reference sequence) are MNHEY and SMNVEV. V is cut by 5 bases and J by 6 bases, and the space between the germline ends is 17 bases. The CDR3, from cysteine to phenylalanine, totals 15 residues. The sequence is cut down to CDR3 DNA, 45 bases in frame from base 1. The data originate from a study of Tregs in tolerant kidney transplant recipients (dated by TCRdb to about 2019). For context, the study as a whole: The study applied TCRbeta sequencing to find donor-specific regulatory T cells before combined kidney and bone marrow transplantation and then followed those same cells after transplant. Several methods of expanding Tregs specific for an allogeneic donor were compared by TCRbeta repertoire sequencing in 3 healthy controls.

Thawed PBMCs were FACS-sorted into unstimulated Tregs (CD4+CD25+CD127-), CD4+ non-Tregs (CD4+CD25-), CD4 cells and CD8 cells. Blood from healthy controls was obtained either as purchased buffy coats or from healthy volunteers. Healthy control blood was processed to PBMCs by Ficoll density gradient and cryopreserved, and patient PBMCs were collected before and after transplant. Beyond this particular receptor, the publication reports: Expanding Tregs with activated donor B cells appeared to identify the most biologically relevant and donor-specific TCRbeta repertoire. Biological reproducibility was not directly assessed, although technical replication error appeared to be minimal. The study was constrained by small patient numbers, and validation of the findings is required in larger populations and under other immunosuppression protocols.

Source material: CD4+ T cells from blood. The chain employs TRBV27 and TRBJ1-5, and perhaps TRBD1 as D gene, on 5 matching bases. The receptor was isolated from a human donor in good health. Here is the DNA: TGTGCCAGCAGTCCCGTCTACCGCGGGGGTCAGCCCCAGCATTTT. Its protein product is CASSPVYRGGQPQHF.